The clone carrying this T cell receptor (beta chain) was observed a handful of times. The PCR was carried out with 60 Vbeta primers and 13 Jbeta primers. Clones were sequenced by immunoSEQ multiplex PCR, and TCRdb holds only the in-frame ones, with some missing. The sample records about 120,000 clones, 60% to 75% being singletons. The sample is drawn from a study of cytomegalovirus exposure and HLA in healthy donors. Material for sequencing was PBMCs. The clonotype was recovered from a woman in her thirties or forties in good health and CMV-seropositive.

The CDR3 DNA reads TGTGCCAGCAGTTCCCGCCTAGCTGGTGAGCAGTTCTTC. As protein: CASSSRLAGEQFF. The rearrangement links TRBV28 to TRBJ2-1, with D possibly TRBD2 on 5 matching bases. Germline CDR1 MDHEN, CDR2 SYDVKM. The CDR3 loop spans 13 amino acids. The ends were cut back, 4 bases at V and 9 bases at J, with 13 bases in the middle.